Below, 13 T cell receptor beta chains from the same sample are listed, as sequenced in a study of cytomegalovirus exposure and HLA in healthy donors. The PCR used 60 Vbeta and 13 Jbeta primers. Profiling relied on immunoSEQ multiplex PCR, and the TCRdb table lists in-frame clones only, not all of them. In the table there are 200,000 to 300,000 clones, about 81% of which are singletons. Input material: PBMCs. The receptors were sampled from a middle-aged woman in good health and CMV-seropositive.

The chain employs TRBV5-8 and TRBJ1-5; possible D gene TRBD1, 5 bases. Germline loops: CDR1 SGHTS, CDR2 YDEGEE. There are 12 residues in the CDR3. V lost 7 bases to trimming and J lost 3 bases, with 8 bases between them. Here the CDR3 DNA reads TGTGCCAGCCAGGGTTTCAATCAGCCCCAGCATTTT. Translating it yields CASQGFNQPQHF.

This clone showed up just a few times. This rearrangement joins TRBV5-4 to TRBJ2-7; a weak D match, TRBD1 (6 bases). The CDR3 runs 17 residues. Germline V gives CDR1 SGHNT, CDR2 YYREEE (reference sequence). Trimming took off 0 bases at V and 0 bases at J, with 16 bases between the two ends. In DNA form, the CDR3 reads TGTGCCAGCAGCTTGGGGCGTACAGGGATTTTCTCCTACGAGCAGTACTTC. It yields the protein CASSLGRTGIFSYEQYF.

The CDR3 nucleotides read TGTGCCAGCCGTAGGGAGTCAGCGAATGAGCAGTTCTTC. Protein: CASRRESANEQFF. The genes are TRBV7-9 and TRBJ2-1; a possible D gene is TRBD2 (5 bases). Germline V lookup: CDR1 SEHNR, CDR2 FQNEAQ (reference sequence). The V end was cut by 8 bases, the J end by 7 bases, with 15 bases between. This CDR3 is 13 amino acids long.

This clone was seen once. This chain links TRBV23-1 with TRBJ2-1, with D tentatively TRBD1 (6 bases). TRBV23-1 is assigned to the ORF class and has an uncertain function. V was shortened by 4 bases and J by 3 bases, with 22 bases between the two germline ends. This CDR3 contains 18 residues. This CDR3 is CASSPGNLPGHNYNEQFF. As DNA, the CDR3 is TGCGCCAGCAGTCCCGGAAACCTACCGGGACATAACTACAATGAGCAGTTCTTC.

This clone was picked up one time. The gene calls are TRBV9 and TRBJ2-7; possible D gene TRBD1, 5 bases. V was shortened by 0 bases and J by 3 bases, with 10 bases between the two germline ends. Germline V gene lookup returns CDR1 SGDLS and CDR2 YYNGEE. This CDR3 has 14 amino acids. As DNA, the CDR3 is TGTGCCAGCAGCGTAGCTGGGCAGGGCTACGAGCAGTACTTC. Its translation: CASSVAGQGYEQYF.

The chain carries TRBV5-6 and TRBJ1-3; D is unclear. The CDR3 length is 15 residues. Germline values: CDR1 SGHDT, CDR2 YYEEEE. V was trimmed by 2 bases and J by 2 bases, leaving 11 bases between them. The CDR3 DNA reads as TGTGCCAGCAGCTTAGGCTCTGGGCCTGGAAACACCATATATTTT. Translated: CASSLGSGPGNTIYF.

This clone came up a few times. The chain combines TRBV30 with TRBJ1-2; a weak D match, TRBD1 (5 bases). V was trimmed by 4 bases and J by 4 bases, leaving 16 bases between them. CDR3 length: 14 residues. The V gene's germline CDR1 is GTSNPN and CDR2 SVGIG (reference sequence). The CDR3 DNA sequence: TGTGCCTGGAATTGGGGGGGATCAGGCTATGGCTACACCTTC. Translating gives CAWNWGGSGYGYTF.

The gene calls are TRBV6-1 and TRBJ1-3; no reliable D call. Between the trimmed V and J ends, which lost 1 base and 2 bases, there was a span of 15 bases. The CDR3 contains 17 residues. Per germline, CDR1 MNHNS and CDR2 SASEGT. The CDR3 loop is CASSEGWPGFPGNTIYF. CDR3 DNA: TGTGCCAGCAGTGAAGGATGGCCAGGCTTTCCTGGAAACACCATATATTTT.

CDR3 nucleotides: TGCGCCAGCAGTGAGTCGAACCGGGCTGAAGCTTTCTTT. Residues: CASSESNRAEAFF. V is TRBV10-1 and J is TRBJ1-1; D is undetermined. In germline, CDR1 is WNHNN, CDR2 SYGVQD (reference sequence). There are 13 residues in the CDR3. V was pared by 0 bases and J by 6 bases, with 8 bases between.

This clone came up once. The gene calls are TRBV29-1 and TRBJ2-1, with TRBD1 matching 10 bases. The CDR3 totals 14 residues. CDR1 and CDR2 from the germline V gene are SQVTM and ANQGSEA. V gave up 6 bases and J gave up 9 bases; unmatched junction bases: 11. CDR3 residues: CSVRGQGIEGEQFF. The DNA for the CDR3 is TGCAGCGTCAGGGGACAGGGGATAGAGGGTGAGCAGTTCTTC.

V usage is TRBV19 and J usage is TRBJ1-2; 8 bases align to TRBD1. CDR3 size: 15 residues. Germline V gene data show CDR1 as LNHDA and CDR2 as SQIVND (reference sequence). Germline trimming cut 3 bases from V and 2 bases from J; bases unmatched to any gene: 5. Here the CDR3 DNA reads TGTGCCAGTAGTATCAAGACAGGGGAAAACTATGGCTACACCTTC. The encoded protein is CASSIKTGENYGYTF.

CDR3 nucleotides: TGTGCCAGCAGTGAATGGCAGGGACTACTGTTTTTT. It encodes CASSEWQGLLFF. The rearrangement uses TRBV2 and TRBJ1-4; a possible D gene is TRBD1 (5 bases). V lost 2 bases and J lost 13, with 11 bases in between. Germline loops: CDR1 SNHLY, CDR2 FYNNEI. The CDR3 spans 12 residues.

This clone was observed once. The gene calls are TRBV9 and TRBJ2-1; 8 bases line up with TRBD2. V was pared by 4 bases and J by 2 bases, with 8 bases of the junction left unmatched. Per germline, CDR1 SGDLS and CDR2 YYNGEE. This CDR3 comprises 16 residues. CDR3 bases: TGTGCCAGCAGCTCTTTAGCGGGGCCCGCCTACAATGAGCAGTTCTTC. Translating it yields CASSSLAGPAYNEQFF.